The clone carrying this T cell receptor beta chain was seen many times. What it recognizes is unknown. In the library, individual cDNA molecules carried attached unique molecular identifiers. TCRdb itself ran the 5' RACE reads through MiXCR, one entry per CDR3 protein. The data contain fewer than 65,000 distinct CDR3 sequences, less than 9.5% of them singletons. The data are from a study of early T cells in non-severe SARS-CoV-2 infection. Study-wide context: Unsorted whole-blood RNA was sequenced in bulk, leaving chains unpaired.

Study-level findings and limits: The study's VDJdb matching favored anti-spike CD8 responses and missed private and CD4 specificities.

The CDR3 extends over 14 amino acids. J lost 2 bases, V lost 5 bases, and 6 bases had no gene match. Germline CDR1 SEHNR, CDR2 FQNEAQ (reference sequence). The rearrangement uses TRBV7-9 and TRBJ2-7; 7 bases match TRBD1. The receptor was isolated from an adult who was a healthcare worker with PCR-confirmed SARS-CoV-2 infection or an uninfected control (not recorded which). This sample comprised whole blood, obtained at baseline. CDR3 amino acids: CASSIGTEAYEQYF. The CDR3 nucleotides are TGTGCCAGCAGCATCGGGACAGAGGCCTACGAGCAGTACTTC.